A single sample is the source of the 2 T cell receptor beta chains below, sequenced in a study of blood T cell repertoires in COVID-19. Sequencing was performed with immunoSEQ multiplex PCR; in TCRdb, only in-frame clones are kept and a portion is missing. The sample includes approximately 220,000 clones, 70% to 90% of them seen just once. Source material: peripheral blood. All receptors come from a man aged 45-65 years who had recovered from COVID-19.

The chain has TRBV3-1 (or the pseudogene TRBV3-2) and TRBJ2-1; 8 bases line up with TRBD2. The CDR3 runs to 16 residues. The trim removed 0 bases at V and 1 base at J, leaving 2 bases unmatched. Germline V gene data show CDR1 as LGHDT and CDR2 as YNNKEL (reference sequence). CDR3 protein: CASSQEAGVSYNEQFF. DNA for the CDR3: TGTGCCAGCAGCCAAGAAGCGGGAGTATCCTACAATGAGCAGTTCTTC.

There are a few counts of this clone. V and J are TRBV10-1 and TRBJ2-3, with D possibly TRBD1 on 6 matching bases. Trimming pared 0 bases from V and 6 bases from J, leaving 16 bases between. This CDR3 region has 16 residues. CDR1 WNHNN and CDR2 SYGVQD come from the germline V gene (reference sequence). The CDR3 region is CASSESNGQPPDTQYF. CDR3 DNA sequence: TGCGCCAGCAGTGAGTCGAATGGACAGCCCCCCGATACGCAGTATTTT.